This paragraph reports one T cell receptor beta chain. The sample is drawn from a study of blood T cell repertoires in COVID-19. V shed 6 bases, J shed 7 bases, and the junction held 14 bases outside the gene matches. The CDR3 has 15 residues. Germline CDR1 reads MNHNY; CDR2 reads SVGAGI (reference sequence). The method was immunoSEQ multiplex PCR; TCRdb's version includes in-frame clones alone and lacks a portion of them. The sample shows 360,000 or so clones, nearly 90% of them seen only once. This chain uses TRBV6-6 with TRBJ1-2, with 7 bases lining up with TRBD1. Sequences were obtained from PBMCs or T cells enriched from blood (not recorded which). The receptor was isolated from a woman in her 30s who had recovered from COVID-19. The CDR3 loop reads CASRGTTGRLGGYTF. For the CDR3, the DNA is TGTGCCAGCAGGGGAACGACAGGGAGGTTGGGTGGCTACACCTTC.